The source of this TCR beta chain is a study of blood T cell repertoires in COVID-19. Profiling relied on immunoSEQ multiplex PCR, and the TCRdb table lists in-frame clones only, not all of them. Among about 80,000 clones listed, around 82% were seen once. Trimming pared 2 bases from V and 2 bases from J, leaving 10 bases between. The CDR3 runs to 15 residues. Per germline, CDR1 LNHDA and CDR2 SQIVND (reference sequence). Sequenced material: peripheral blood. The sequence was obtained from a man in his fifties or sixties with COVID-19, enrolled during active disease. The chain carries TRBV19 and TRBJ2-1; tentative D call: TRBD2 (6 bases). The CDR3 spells CASSIYREPYNEQFF. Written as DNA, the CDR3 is TGTGCCAGTAGTATATATCGGGAGCCCTACAATGAGCAGTTCTTC.